Listed below are T cell receptor beta chains from one sample, sequenced in a study of blood T cell repertoires in COVID-19. Clones were sequenced by immunoSEQ multiplex PCR, and TCRdb holds only the in-frame ones, with some missing. The table lists 120,000 to 150,000 clones, more than 75% of them singletons. Material: peripheral blood. These receptors originate from an elderly man with acute or convalescent COVID-19. CDR3s include the opening cysteine and the closing phenylalanine or tryptophan. A D gene is named only where the DNA matches it firmly. A clone size is listed for some rows: how often the clone was seen (once, few, many), or a class if it is expanded.

j_call clone_size v_call d_call cdr3_aa cdr3_nt
TRBJ1-5 - TRBV6-5 - CASSTRVSRQPQHF TGTGCCAGCAGTACGCGGGTCTCACGCCAGCCCCAGCATTTT
TRBJ1-5 - TRBV5-6 TRBD1 CASSRTGGSNQPQHF TGTGCCAGCAGCCGTACAGGGGGCAGCAATCAGCCCCAGCATTTT
TRBJ2-3 - TRBV7-2 TRBD2 CASSFRVFGGGTDTQYF TGTGCCAGCAGCTTTAGGGTCTTCGGCGGGGGGACAGATACGCAGTATTTT
TRBJ2-1 - TRBV7-2 TRBD2 CASSLGRGVWDEQFF TGTGCCAGCAGCTTAGGACGGGGGGTTTGGGATGAGCAGTTCTTC
TRBJ2-7 - TRBV5-4 TRBD1 CASSFLGTGTYEQYF TGTGCCAGCAGTTTTTTGGGGACAGGAACCTACGAGCAGTACTTC
TRBJ2-2 - TRBV30 TRBD1 CAWSVNRGHRELFF TGTGCCTGGAGTGTAAACAGGGGGCACAGGGAGCTGTTTTTT
TRBJ1-6 few TRBV4-2 - CASSQDRDKNSPLHF TGTGCCAGCAGCCAAGATCGGGACAAAAATTCACCCCTCCACTTT
TRBJ2-3 - TRBV7-2 - CASSPAGDTQYF TGTGCCAGCAGCCCCGCGGGGGATACGCAGTATTTT
TRBJ1-2 - TRBV28 TRBD1 CASSPPGQGFYGYTF TGTGCCAGCAGTCCTCCGGGACAGGGGTTCTATGGCTACACCTTC
TRBJ1-3 - TRBV4-3 - CASSQGGGGNTIYF TGCGCCAGCAGCCAAGGTGGGGGCGGAAACACCATATATTTT
TRBJ2-4 - TRBV19 - CASSMGSGAGLTYF TGTGCCAGTAGTATGGGGTCAGGGGCAGGTTTAACGTACTTC
TRBJ2-7 few TRBV7-6 TRBD2 CASSLSAGVASYEQYF TGTGCCAGCAGCTTATCTGCGGGGGTGGCCTCCTACGAGCAGTACTTC
TRBJ2-7 - TRBV12-3/TRBV12-4 TRBD1 CASGRPGGYEQYF TGTGCCAGCGGCCGTCCAGGGGGCTACGAGCAGTACTTC
TRBJ2-2 few TRBV3-1/TRBV3-2 TRBD2 CASSGLAGTGELFF TGTGCCAGTAGCGGGCTAGCGGGAACCGGGGAGCTGTTTTTT